This is a list of T cell receptor beta chains from one sample in a study of blood T cell repertoires in COVID-19. Data came from immunoSEQ multiplex PCR; TCRdb stores just in-frame clones and leaves some out. In the table there are about 250,000 clones, approximately 85% of which are singletons. Sequencing used PBMCs or T cells enriched from blood (not recorded which). Source of these receptors: a woman aged 45 to 65 with acute COVID-19. CDR3s include the opening cysteine and the closing phenylalanine or tryptophan. Fields, in order: D gene, clone size, J gene, V gene, CDR3 DNA, CDR3 protein. D genes are given only for firm matches. A clone size is listed for some rows: how often the clone was seen (once, few, many), or a class if it is expanded.

D: -
size: -
J: TRBJ2-1
V: TRBV12-3/TRBV12-4
DNA: TGTGCCAGCAGAGGAGACAATGAGCAGTTCTTC
CDR3: CASRGDNEQFF

D: -
size: -
J: TRBJ2-1
V: TRBV29-1
DNA: TGCAGCGTTGATCTAACAGGGGGGGAGTTCTTC
CDR3: CSVDLTGGEFF

D: TRBD1
size: -
J: TRBJ1-1
V: TRBV5-1
DNA: TGCGCCAGCGGGGAGACAGGGTTGAACACTGAAGCTTTCTTT
CDR3: CASGETGLNTEAFF

D: -
size: -
J: TRBJ2-1
V: TRBV11-3
DNA: TGTGCCAGCAGCTTAGCGTCCAATGAGCAGTTCTTC
CDR3: CASSLASNEQFF

D: -
size: -
J: TRBJ2-2
V: TRBV5-8
DNA: TGTGCCAGCAGCTCCCCGGGGGGCGGAACCGGGGAGCTGTTTTTT
CDR3: CASSSPGGGTGELFF

D: -
size: -
J: TRBJ1-4
V: TRBV12-3/TRBV12-4
DNA: TGTGCCAGCAGTTTAGGGAGGAGTGAAAAACTGTTTTTT
CDR3: CASSLGRSEKLFF

D: -
size: few
J: TRBJ2-1
V: TRBV28
DNA: TGTGCCAGCAGTTTACAGAGGCCTGAGCAGTTCTTC
CDR3: CASSLQRPEQFF

D: TRBD1
size: -
J: TRBJ1-6
V: TRBV7-3
DNA: TGTGCCAGCAGCCCACGGCCCCCGGGACAGGGTGATTCACCCCTCCACTTT
CDR3: CASSPRPPGQGDSPLHF

D: -
size: -
J: TRBJ1-1
V: TRBV18
DNA: TGTGCCAGCTCACCACAGGGGAGGGGATCTATGAACACTGAAGCTTTCTTT
CDR3: CASSPQGRGSMNTEAFF

D: -
size: -
J: TRBJ1-5
V: TRBV28
DNA: TGTGCCACCTCGGTGAGCAATCAGCCCCAGCATTTT
CDR3: CATSVSNQPQHF

D: TRBD1
size: -
J: TRBJ1-1
V: TRBV19
DNA: TGTGCCAGTAGTTCGGACAGGGGAAGGACTGAAGCTTTCTTT
CDR3: CASSSDRGRTEAFF

D: TRBD1
size: -
J: TRBJ1-1
V: TRBV10-3
DNA: TGTGAAAACGAGCCGGGACAGGATCTCCGGAACACTGAAGCTTTCTTT
CDR3: CENEPGQDLRNTEAFF

D: -
size: -
J: TRBJ2-3
V: TRBV18
DNA: TGTGCCAGCTCACCGGCACAGCCAGATACGCAGTATTTT
CDR3: CASSPAQPDTQYF

D: TRBD1
size: -
J: TRBJ1-2
V: TRBV10-3
DNA: TGTGCCATCAGTGAACCGGACAGGGCCTATGGCTACACCTTC
CDR3: CAISEPDRAYGYTF

D: -
size: -
J: TRBJ2-2
V: TRBV24-1
DNA: TGTGCCACCAGTGCCGGGACACTCACCGGGGAGCTGTTTTTT
CDR3: CATSAGTLTGELFF

D: -
size: -
J: TRBJ1-3
V: TRBV13
DNA: TGTGCCAGCAGCTTAGATTCGGGAAACACCATATATTTT
CDR3: CASSLDSGNTIYF

D: TRBD2
size: -
J: TRBJ2-3
V: TRBV10-2
DNA: TGCGCCAGCAGCGGACTAGCGGGGTTAACAGATACGCAGTATTTT
CDR3: CASSGLAGLTDTQYF

D: -
size: -
J: TRBJ1-1
V: TRBV6-2/TRBV6-3
DNA: TGTGCCAGCAGTTACCCCCGACAGATAACCACTGAAGCTTTCTTT
CDR3: CASSYPRQITTEAFF

D: -
size: -
J: TRBJ1-1
V: TRBV15
DNA: TGTGCCACCAGCGGCCCGAAGGACTATGTAGACACTGAAGCTTTCTTT
CDR3: CATSGPKDYVDTEAFF

D: -
size: -
J: TRBJ1-2
V: TRBV11-2
DNA: TGTGCCAGCAGCCCGGGCAGGGCCGGAAGGGGCTATGGCTACACCTTC
CDR3: CASSPGRAGRGYGYTF

D: -
size: -
J: TRBJ1-3
V: TRBV5-1
DNA: TGCGCCAGCAGCTTGGAGTCGACAGGATCCAACACCATATATTTT
CDR3: CASSLESTGSNTIYF

D: TRBD2
size: -
J: TRBJ2-1
V: TRBV4-3
DNA: TGCGCCAGCAGCCAAGATAACGCGGCTAGCGGGGGGAAATATGAGCAGTTCTTC
CDR3: CASSQDNAASGGKYEQFF

D: TRBD1
size: -
J: TRBJ1-2
V: TRBV25-1
DNA: TGTGCCAGCAGTGAACCTGGACAGGGCGGCTACACCTTC
CDR3: CASSEPGQGGYTF

D: TRBD2
size: -
J: TRBJ2-7
V: TRBV11-2
DNA: TGTGCCAGCAGCTTAGGAGTACGGGCGGGGGGCCTCTACGAGCAGTACTTC
CDR3: CASSLGVRAGGLYEQYF

D: TRBD1
size: -
J: TRBJ1-5
V: TRBV7-2
DNA: TGTGCCAGCAGGCCGACAGGGGGTAGCAATCAGCCCCAGCATTTT
CDR3: CASRPTGGSNQPQHF

D: TRBD1
size: once
J: TRBJ2-7
V: TRBV12-5
DNA: TGTGCTAGTGGTCCGGGACAGGGGGCGTCCTACGAGCAGTACTTC
CDR3: CASGPGQGASYEQYF

D: -
size: -
J: TRBJ1-1
V: TRBV5-1
DNA: TGCGCCAGCAGCGGGGGTCTGGGGGGCACTGAAGCTTTCTTT
CDR3: CASSGGLGGTEAFF

D: -
size: -
J: TRBJ1-5
V: TRBV5-5
DNA: TGTGCCAGCAGCTTGGCTGGGCGCAATCAGCCCCAGCATTTT
CDR3: CASSLAGRNQPQHF

D: -
size: -
J: TRBJ1-1
V: TRBV9
DNA: TGTGCCAGCAGCGTAGCTAGTTCTACAGGAGTAAACACTGAAGCTTTCTTT
CDR3: CASSVASSTGVNTEAFF

D: -
size: -
J: TRBJ1-5
V: TRBV6-2/TRBV6-3
DNA: TGTGCCAGCAGTTACGGGCAGGGCTCGGGAGGCAATCAGCCCCAGCATTTT
CDR3: CASSYGQGSGGNQPQHF

D: TRBD1
size: -
J: TRBJ1-4
V: TRBV5-1
DNA: TGCGCCAGCAGCTGGGGTGGACAGGGCTTGTCGACTAATGAAAAACTGTTTTTT
CDR3: CASSWGGQGLSTNEKLFF

D: TRBD2
size: -
J: TRBJ2-7
V: TRBV5-1
DNA: TGCGCCAGCACCCGAGGGGAGGGACGGGGCGAGCAGTACTTC
CDR3: CASTRGEGRGEQYF

D: TRBD1
size: -
J: TRBJ2-7
V: TRBV4-2
DNA: TGTGCCAGCAGCCAAACTCCCCCGGACTCAATCGGGACAGGGGCCTACGAGCAGTACTTC
CDR3: CASSQTPPDSIGTGAYEQYF

D: -
size: -
J: TRBJ1-1
V: TRBV10-3
DNA: TGTGCCATCCGGTTACAGGAGAACACTGAAGCTTTCTTT
CDR3: CAIRLQENTEAFF

D: -
size: -
J: TRBJ2-2
V: TRBV19
DNA: TGTGCCACCCGAATCGAACTAGGGGAGCTGTTTTTT
CDR3: CATRIELGELFF

D: TRBD2
size: -
J: TRBJ2-1
V: TRBV19
DNA: TGTGCCAGTAGTACGGGACTATCCAATGAGCAGTTCTTC
CDR3: CASSTGLSNEQFF

D: TRBD1
size: -
J: TRBJ1-2
V: TRBV14
DNA: TGTGCCAGCAGTCCATTGCCCGGGACAGCCTATGGCTACACCTTC
CDR3: CASSPLPGTAYGYTF

D: -
size: once
J: TRBJ1-2
V: TRBV5-1
DNA: TGCGCCAGCAGCTTGGCCGGCGGGGAATCTAATTATGGCTACACCTTC
CDR3: CASSLAGGESNYGYTF

D: TRBD1
size: -
J: TRBJ2-2
V: TRBV7-6
DNA: TGTGCCAGCAGCTTACAAGTCCGACAGGGGATTTACCCCGGGGAGCTGTTTTTT
CDR3: CASSLQVRQGIYPGELFF

D: -
size: -
J: TRBJ2-1
V: TRBV12-3/TRBV12-4
DNA: TGTGCCAGCAGTTGGGGACACAACAATGAGCAGTTCTTC
CDR3: CASSWGHNNEQFF

D: TRBD1
size: few
J: TRBJ1-1
V: TRBV12-3/TRBV12-4
DNA: TGTGCCAGCAGTTTAGGAAGTAGGACAGGAGCTTTCTTT
CDR3: CASSLGSRTGAFF

D: -
size: -
J: TRBJ1-1
V: TRBV12-3/TRBV12-4
DNA: TGTGCCAGCAGTTTAGGCAGAAACACTGAAGCTTTCTTT
CDR3: CASSLGRNTEAFF

D: -
size: -
J: TRBJ1-2
V: TRBV7-9
DNA: TGTGCCAGCAGCCGGACAGTCGAGTATGGCTACACCTTC
CDR3: CASSRTVEYGYTF

D: -
size: -
J: TRBJ1-1
V: TRBV7-2
DNA: TGTGCCAGCAGCTTAGGAGGGGGATTGAACACTGAAGCTTTCTTT
CDR3: CASSLGGGLNTEAFF

D: -
size: -
J: TRBJ2-3
V: TRBV27
DNA: TGTGCCAGCAGTTTAACTAAGGCCACAGATACGCAGTATTTT
CDR3: CASSLTKATDTQYF

D: TRBD1
size: -
J: TRBJ2-7
V: TRBV4-1
DNA: TGCGCCAGCAGCCAAGGCGGGACAGGGTCCTACGAGCAGTACTTC
CDR3: CASSQGGTGSYEQYF

D: TRBD2
size: -
J: TRBJ2-7
V: TRBV6-5
DNA: TGTGCCAGCAGACCCGCACTAGCGGGGATCTACGAGCAGTACTTC
CDR3: CASRPALAGIYEQYF

D: TRBD1
size: -
J: TRBJ2-4
V: TRBV11-2
DNA: TGTGCCAGCAGCTTAGAGACAGGGCCATGGGACATTCAGTACTTC
CDR3: CASSLETGPWDIQYF

D: -
size: -
J: TRBJ2-7
V: TRBV18
DNA: TGTGCCAGCTCATCGGGGACCTACGAGCAGTACTTC
CDR3: CASSSGTYEQYF

D: TRBD1
size: -
J: TRBJ1-6
V: TRBV14
DNA: TGTGCCAGCAGCCCCCGGACAGGGACTCTTAATTCACCCCTCCACTTT
CDR3: CASSPRTGTLNSPLHF

D: -
size: few
J: TRBJ2-7
V: TRBV19
DNA: TGTGCCAGTAGTGATTTCAGATACGAGCAGTACTTC
CDR3: CASSDFRYEQYF

D: -
size: -
J: TRBJ1-6
V: TRBV5-1
DNA: TGCGCCAGCAGCTTGGCCGAGGGACAAACCTCACCCCTCCACTTT
CDR3: CASSLAEGQTSPLHF

D: TRBD1
size: -
J: TRBJ2-1
V: TRBV5-1
DNA: TGCGCCAGCAGTATAACAGGGGGTTACAATGAGCAGTTCTTC
CDR3: CASSITGGYNEQFF

D: -
size: -
J: TRBJ1-1
V: TRBV19
DNA: TGTGCCAGTAGTGGTTTTGGGCGGGGCCTGAACACTGAAGCTTTCTTT
CDR3: CASSGFGRGLNTEAFF